This T cell receptor (beta chain) was sequenced for a study of cytomegalovirus exposure and HLA in healthy donors. The PCR contained 60 Vbeta and 13 Jbeta primers. Libraries were prepared by immunoSEQ multiplex PCR; TCRdb keeps only in-frame clonotypes and omits some of them. Of some 130,000 clones in the sample, approximately 10% were seen once. This sequence was found in a woman between 40 and 55 years old in good health and CMV-seropositive. Sequencing input: PBMCs.

CDR3 protein: CASSLGGTNQETQYF. DNA for the CDR3: TGTGCCAGCAGCTTAGGTGGGACAAACCAAGAGACCCAGTACTTC. The chain joins TRBV7-9 to TRBJ2-5; D possibly corresponds to TRBD1 (6 bases). Trimming took off 1 base at V and 0 bases at J, with 9 bases between the two ends. Per germline, CDR1 SEHNR and CDR2 FQNEAQ (reference sequence). The CDR3 has 15 residues.